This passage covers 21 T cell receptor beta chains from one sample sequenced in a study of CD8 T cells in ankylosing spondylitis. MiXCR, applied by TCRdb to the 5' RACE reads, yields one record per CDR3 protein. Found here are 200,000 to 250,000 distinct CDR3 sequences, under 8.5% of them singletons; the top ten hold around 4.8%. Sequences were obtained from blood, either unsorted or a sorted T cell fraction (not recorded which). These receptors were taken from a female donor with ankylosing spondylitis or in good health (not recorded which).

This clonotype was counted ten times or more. CDR3 in DNA: TGCGCCAGCAGCTCCGGGACTAGCGGGCTCAATGAGCAGTTCTTC. Translating gives CASSSGTSGLNEQFF. J is TRBJ2-1 and V is TRBV5-1; 12 nucleotides align to TRBD2. CDR3 length: 15 amino acids. The V and J ends lost 3 bases and 6 bases, in that order; junction bases with no gene match: 4. Germline CDR1 is SGHRS and CDR2 is YFSETQ.

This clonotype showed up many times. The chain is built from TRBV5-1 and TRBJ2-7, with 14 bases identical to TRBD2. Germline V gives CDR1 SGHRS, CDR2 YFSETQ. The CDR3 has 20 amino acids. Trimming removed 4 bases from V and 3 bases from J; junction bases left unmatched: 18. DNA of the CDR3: TGCGCCAGCAGCCGGACTTCCGGGACTAGCGGGAGTTTTGTGGTCTACGAGCAGTACTTC. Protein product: CASSRTSGTSGSFVVYEQYF.

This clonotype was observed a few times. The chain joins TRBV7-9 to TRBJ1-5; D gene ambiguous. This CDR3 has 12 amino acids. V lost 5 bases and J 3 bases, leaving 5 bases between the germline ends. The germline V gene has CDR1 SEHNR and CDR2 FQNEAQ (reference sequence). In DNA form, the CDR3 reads TGTGCCAGCAGCAGAAACAATCAGCCCCAGCATTTT. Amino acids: CASSRNNQPQHF.

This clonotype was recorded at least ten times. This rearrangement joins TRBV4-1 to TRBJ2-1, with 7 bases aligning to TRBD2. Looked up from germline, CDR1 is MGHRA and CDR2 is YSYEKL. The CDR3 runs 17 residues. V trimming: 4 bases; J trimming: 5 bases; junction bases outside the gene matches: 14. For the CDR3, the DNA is TGCGCCAGCAGCCCCGTATTGGGGTCGGGGACTAACAATGAGCAGTTCTTC. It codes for CASSPVLGSGTNNEQFF.

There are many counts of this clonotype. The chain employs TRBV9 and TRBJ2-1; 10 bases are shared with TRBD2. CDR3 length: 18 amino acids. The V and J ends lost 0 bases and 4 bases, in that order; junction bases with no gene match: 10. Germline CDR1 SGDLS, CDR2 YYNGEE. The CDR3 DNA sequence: TGTGCCAGCAGCGTAGCCCCATCCGGGACTAGCGTTTACAATGAGCAGTTCTTC. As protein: CASSVAPSGTSVYNEQFF.

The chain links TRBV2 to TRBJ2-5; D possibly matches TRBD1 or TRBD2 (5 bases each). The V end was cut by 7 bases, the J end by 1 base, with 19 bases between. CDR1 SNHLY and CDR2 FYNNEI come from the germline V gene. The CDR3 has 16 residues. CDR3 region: CASIGDPGMIQETQYF. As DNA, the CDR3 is TGTGCCAGCATTGGGGACCCCGGGATGATCCAAGAGACCCAGTACTTC.

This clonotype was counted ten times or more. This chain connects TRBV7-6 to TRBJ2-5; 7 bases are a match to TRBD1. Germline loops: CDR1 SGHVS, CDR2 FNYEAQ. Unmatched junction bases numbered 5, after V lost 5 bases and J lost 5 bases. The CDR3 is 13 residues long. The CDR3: CASSHGTEETQYF. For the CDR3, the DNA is TGTGCCAGCAGCCACGGGACAGAGGAGACCCAGTACTTC.

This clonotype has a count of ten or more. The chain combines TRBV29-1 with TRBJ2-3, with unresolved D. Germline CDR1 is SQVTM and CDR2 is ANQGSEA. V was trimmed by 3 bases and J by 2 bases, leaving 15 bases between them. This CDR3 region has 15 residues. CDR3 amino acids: CSVDVGLRSTDTQYF. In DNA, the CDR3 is TGCAGCGTTGATGTAGGCCTCAGATCCACAGATACGCAGTATTTT.

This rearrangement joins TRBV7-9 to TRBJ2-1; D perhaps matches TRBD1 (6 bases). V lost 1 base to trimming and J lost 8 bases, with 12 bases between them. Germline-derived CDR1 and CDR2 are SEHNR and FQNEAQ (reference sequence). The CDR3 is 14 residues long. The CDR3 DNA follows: TGTGCCAGCAGCTTAGTACAGGGCGGAGATGAGCAGTTCTTC. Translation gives CASSLVQGGDEQFF.

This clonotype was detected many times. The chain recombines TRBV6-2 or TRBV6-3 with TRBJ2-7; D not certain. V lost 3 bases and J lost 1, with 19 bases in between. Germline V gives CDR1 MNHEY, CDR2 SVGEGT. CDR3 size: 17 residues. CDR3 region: CASSYPTTRSVSYEQYF. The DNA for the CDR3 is TGTGCCAGCAGTTATCCTACCACAAGGTCGGTATCCTACGAGCAGTACTTC.

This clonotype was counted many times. CDR3 DNA: TGCAGCGGACTAGCGGGAGGAAGCTGTTTCTTC. Encoded protein: CSGLAGGSCFF. The rearrangement links TRBV20-1 to TRBJ2-1, with 14 bases aligning to TRBD2. The CDR3 spans 11 residues. Germline CDR1 is DFQATT and CDR2 is SNEGSKA (reference sequence).

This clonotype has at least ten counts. The CDR3 nucleotides read TGTGCCAGCAGCCCCCCCGGAAGCAGCTTCTCTGGAAACACCATATATTTT. Amino acids: CASSPPGSSFSGNTIYF. The chain employs TRBV11-2 and TRBJ1-3; D unclear. CDR3 length: 17 amino acids. The germline CDR1 and CDR2 sequences are SGHAT and FQNNGV. Trimming left V 5 bases short and J 0 bases short, with 17 bases between.

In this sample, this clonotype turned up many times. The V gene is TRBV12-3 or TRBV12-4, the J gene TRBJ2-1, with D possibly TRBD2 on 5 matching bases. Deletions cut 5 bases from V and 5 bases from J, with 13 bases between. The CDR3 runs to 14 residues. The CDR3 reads CASSPRTGNNEQFF. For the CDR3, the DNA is TGTGCCAGCAGTCCCAGGACTGGAAACAATGAGCAGTTCTTC.

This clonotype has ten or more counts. CDR3: CSVDSFRGQRTDTQYF. The CDR3 bases are TGCAGCGTTGATAGTTTCAGGGGGCAACGCACAGATACGCAGTATTTT. The J gene is TRBJ2-3, the V gene TRBV29-1, with 8 bases identical to TRBD1. Germline assignment: CDR1 SQVTM and CDR2 ANQGSEA. CDR3 length: 16 amino acids. J gave up 1 base and V 3 bases, and 9 bases lay outside the gene matches.

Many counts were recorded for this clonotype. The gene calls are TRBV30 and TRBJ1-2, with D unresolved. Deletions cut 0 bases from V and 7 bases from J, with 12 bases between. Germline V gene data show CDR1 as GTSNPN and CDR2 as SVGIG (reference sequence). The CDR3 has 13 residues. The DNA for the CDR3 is TGTGCCTGGAGTGTCGGAGGTGGAGGTGGCTACACCTTC. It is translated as CAWSVGGGGGYTF.

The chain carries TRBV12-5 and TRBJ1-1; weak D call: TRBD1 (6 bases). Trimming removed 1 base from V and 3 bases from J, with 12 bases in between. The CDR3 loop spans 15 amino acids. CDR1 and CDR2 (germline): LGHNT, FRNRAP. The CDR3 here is CASGLDRAWDTEAFF. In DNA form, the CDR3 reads TGTGCTAGTGGTTTGGACAGGGCGTGGGACACTGAAGCTTTCTTT.

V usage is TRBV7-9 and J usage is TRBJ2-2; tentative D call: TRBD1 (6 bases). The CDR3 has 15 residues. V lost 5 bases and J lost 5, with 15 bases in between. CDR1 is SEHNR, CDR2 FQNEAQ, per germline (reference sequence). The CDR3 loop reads CASSKTGRGTGELFF. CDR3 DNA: TGTGCCAGCAGCAAGACAGGAAGGGGAACCGGGGAGCTGTTTTTT.

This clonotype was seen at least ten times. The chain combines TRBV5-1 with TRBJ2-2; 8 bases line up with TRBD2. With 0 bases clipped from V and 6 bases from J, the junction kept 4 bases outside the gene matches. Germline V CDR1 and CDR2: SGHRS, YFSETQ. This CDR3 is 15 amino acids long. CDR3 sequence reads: CASSLGTSGSGELFF. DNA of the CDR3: TGCGCCAGCAGCTTGGGTACTAGCGGCTCCGGGGAGCTGTTTTTT.

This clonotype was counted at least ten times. The CDR3 reads CASSLVVYLGTGASGANVLTF. The CDR3 DNA sequence: TGTGCCAGCAGCTTAGTAGTGTATCTCGGGACAGGGGCTTCTGGGGCCAACGTCCTGACTTTC. This chain uses TRBV7-2 with TRBJ2-6; the match to TRBD1 covers 10 bases. Looked up from germline, CDR1 is SGHTA and CDR2 is FQGNSA. After removal of 1 base from V and 1 base from J, the junction contained 13 bases not matched to a gene. The CDR3 spans 21 residues.

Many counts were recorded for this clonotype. CDR3: CASSPGKANYGYTF. The CDR3 DNA follows: TGTGCCAGCAGCCCGGGGAAAGCTAACTATGGCTACACCTTC. J is TRBJ1-2 and V is TRBV6-2 or TRBV6-3; D ambiguous. The germline V gene encodes CDR1 MNHEY and CDR2 SVGEGT. V was trimmed by 6 bases and J by 0 bases, leaving 11 bases between them. The CDR3 covers 14 residues.

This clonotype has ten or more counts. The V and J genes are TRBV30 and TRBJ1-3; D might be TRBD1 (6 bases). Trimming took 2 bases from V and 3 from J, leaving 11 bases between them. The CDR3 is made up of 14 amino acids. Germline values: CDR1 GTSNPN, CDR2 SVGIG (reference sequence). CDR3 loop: CAWSRGLRGNTIYF. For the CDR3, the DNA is TGTGCCTGGAGTCGGGGGCTACGTGGAAACACCATATATTTT.